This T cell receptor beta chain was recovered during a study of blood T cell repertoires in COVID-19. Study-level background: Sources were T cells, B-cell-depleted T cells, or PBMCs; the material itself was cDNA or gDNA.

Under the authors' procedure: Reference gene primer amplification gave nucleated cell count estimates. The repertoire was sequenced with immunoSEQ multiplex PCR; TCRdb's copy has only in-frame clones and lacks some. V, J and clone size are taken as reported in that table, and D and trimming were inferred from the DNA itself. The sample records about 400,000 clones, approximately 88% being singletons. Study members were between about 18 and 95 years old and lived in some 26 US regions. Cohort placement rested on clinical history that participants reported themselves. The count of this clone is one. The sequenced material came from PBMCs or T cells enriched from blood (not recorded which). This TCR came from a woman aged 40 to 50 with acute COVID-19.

CDR3 DNA sequence: TGTGCCAGCAATCGGAGTCCCGGGATCAGCACTGAAGCTTTCTTT. It codes for CASNRSPGISTEAFF. The chain links TRBV6-5 to TRBJ1-1; no definite D call. The V gene lost 7 bases and the J gene lost 4 bases, with 19 bases spanning the gap. There are 15 residues in the CDR3. Germline V CDR1 and CDR2: MNHEY, SVGAGI.